The entry below gives a single T cell receptor (beta chain) sequence along with its context. These data originate in a study of blood T cell repertoires in COVID-19. About the study: The United States, Italy and Spain supplied acute and convalescent COVID-19 samples. Sources were T cells, B-cell-depleted T cells, or PBMCs; the material itself was cDNA or gDNA.

Clones were read by immunoSEQ multiplex PCR, and TCRdb kept only the in-frame ones, dropping some. The sample has about 170,000 clones; about 83% are singletons. V lost 4 bases, J lost 2 bases, and 12 bases lay in between. In germline, CDR1 is LGHDT, CDR2 YNNKEL (reference sequence). The length of the CDR3 is 15 residues. The source of this sequence is a man aged 18 to 35 with active or convalescent COVID-19. Input material: peripheral blood. This chain joins TRBV3-1 (or the pseudogene TRBV3-2) and TRBJ1-3, with a tentative D call TRBD1 (6 bases). CDR3 sequence reads: CASSRQTGPGNTIYF. The CDR3 DNA reads as TGTGCCAGCAGCCGCCAAACAGGGCCTGGAAACACCATATATTTT.